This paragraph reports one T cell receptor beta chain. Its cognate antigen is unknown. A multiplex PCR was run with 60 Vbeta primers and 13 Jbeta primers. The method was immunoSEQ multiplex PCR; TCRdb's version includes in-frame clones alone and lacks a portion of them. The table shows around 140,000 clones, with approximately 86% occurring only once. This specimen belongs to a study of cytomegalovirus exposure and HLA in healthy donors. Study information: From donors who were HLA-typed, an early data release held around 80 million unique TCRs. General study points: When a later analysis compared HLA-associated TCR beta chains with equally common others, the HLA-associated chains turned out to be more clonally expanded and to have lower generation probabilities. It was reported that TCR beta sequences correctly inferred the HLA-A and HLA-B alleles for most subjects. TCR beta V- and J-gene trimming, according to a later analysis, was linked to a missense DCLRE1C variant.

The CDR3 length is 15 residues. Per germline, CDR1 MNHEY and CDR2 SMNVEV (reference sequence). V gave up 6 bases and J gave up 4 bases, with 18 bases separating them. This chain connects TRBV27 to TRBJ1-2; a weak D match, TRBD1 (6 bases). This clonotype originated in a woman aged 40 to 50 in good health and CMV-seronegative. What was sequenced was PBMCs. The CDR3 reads CASSGSLDRLYGYTF. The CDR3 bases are TGTGCCAGCAGCGGATCATTAGACAGGCTCTATGGCTACACCTTC.